Given below is one T cell receptor beta chain in context. The target antigen is unknown. These data are taken from a study of cytomegalovirus exposure and HLA in healthy donors. General observations from the study: Later work associated fewer than 20,000 TCR beta sequences with HLA alleles at 0.05 false discovery rate. Differences between HLA loci emerged in a later analysis of TCR association rates, with DRB1 most and HLA-C fewest.

This PCR relied on a set of 60 Vbeta primers and 13 Jbeta primers. Profiled with immunoSEQ multiplex PCR; TCRdb holds only in-frame clones, not every one. This sample has 25,000 to 35,000 clones, with around nine tenths found just once. The sample comprised PBMCs. The receptor's source is a boy aged 5-17 years in good health and CMV-seronegative.

CDR3 loop: CASSKPSGGNQETQYF. CDR3 coding DNA: TGCGCCAGCAGTAAGCCTAGCGGGGGAAACCAAGAGACCCAGTACTTC. The chain carries TRBV5-1 and TRBJ2-5, with 10 bases that match TRBD2. CDR3 length: 16 amino acids. CDR1 and CDR2 (germline): SGHRS, YFSETQ. The V segment lost 5 bases and the J segment 0 bases; nucleotides outside the gene matches: 7.